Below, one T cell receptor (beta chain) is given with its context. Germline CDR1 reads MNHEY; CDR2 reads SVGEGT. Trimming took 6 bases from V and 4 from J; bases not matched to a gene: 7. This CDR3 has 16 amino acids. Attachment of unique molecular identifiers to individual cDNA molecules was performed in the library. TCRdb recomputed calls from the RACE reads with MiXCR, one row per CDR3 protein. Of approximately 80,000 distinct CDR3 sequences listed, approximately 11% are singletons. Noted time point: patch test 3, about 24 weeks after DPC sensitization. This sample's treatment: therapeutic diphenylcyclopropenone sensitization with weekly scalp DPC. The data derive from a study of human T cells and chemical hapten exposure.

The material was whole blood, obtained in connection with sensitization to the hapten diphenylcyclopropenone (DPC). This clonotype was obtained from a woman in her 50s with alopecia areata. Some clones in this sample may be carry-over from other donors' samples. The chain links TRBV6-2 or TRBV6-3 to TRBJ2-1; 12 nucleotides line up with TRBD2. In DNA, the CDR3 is TGTGCCAGCAGCCACGGGACTAGCGGGCCGTACAATGAGCAGTTCTTC. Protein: CASSHGTSGPYNEQFF.